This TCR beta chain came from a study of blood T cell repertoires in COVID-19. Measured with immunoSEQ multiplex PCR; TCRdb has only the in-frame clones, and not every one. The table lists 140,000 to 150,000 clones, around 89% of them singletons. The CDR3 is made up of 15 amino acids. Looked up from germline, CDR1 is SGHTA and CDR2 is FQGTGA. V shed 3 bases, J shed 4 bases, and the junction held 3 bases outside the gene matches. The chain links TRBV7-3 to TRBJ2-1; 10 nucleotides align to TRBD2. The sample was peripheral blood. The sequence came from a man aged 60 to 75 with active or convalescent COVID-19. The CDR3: CASSFSSGGYNEQFF. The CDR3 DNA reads TGTGCCAGCAGCTTTTCTAGCGGGGGATACAATGAGCAGTTCTTC.